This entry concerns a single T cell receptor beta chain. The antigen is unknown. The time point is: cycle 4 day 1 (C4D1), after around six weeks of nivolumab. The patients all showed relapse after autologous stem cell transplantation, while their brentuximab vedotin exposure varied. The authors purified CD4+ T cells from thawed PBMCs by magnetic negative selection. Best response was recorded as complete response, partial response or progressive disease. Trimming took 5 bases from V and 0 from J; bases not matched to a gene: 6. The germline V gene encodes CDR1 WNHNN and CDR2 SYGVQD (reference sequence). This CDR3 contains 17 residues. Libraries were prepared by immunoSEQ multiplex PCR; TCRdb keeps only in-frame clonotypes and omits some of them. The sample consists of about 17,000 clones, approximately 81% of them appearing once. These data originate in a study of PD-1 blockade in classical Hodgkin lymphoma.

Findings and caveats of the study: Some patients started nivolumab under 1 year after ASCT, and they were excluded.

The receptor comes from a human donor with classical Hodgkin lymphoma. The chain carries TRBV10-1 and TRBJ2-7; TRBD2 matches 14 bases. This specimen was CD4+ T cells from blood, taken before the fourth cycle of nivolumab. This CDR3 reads CASSLGLAGAHSYEQYF. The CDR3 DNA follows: TGCGCCAGCAGTCTGGGACTAGCGGGAGCCCACTCCTACGAGCAGTACTTC.